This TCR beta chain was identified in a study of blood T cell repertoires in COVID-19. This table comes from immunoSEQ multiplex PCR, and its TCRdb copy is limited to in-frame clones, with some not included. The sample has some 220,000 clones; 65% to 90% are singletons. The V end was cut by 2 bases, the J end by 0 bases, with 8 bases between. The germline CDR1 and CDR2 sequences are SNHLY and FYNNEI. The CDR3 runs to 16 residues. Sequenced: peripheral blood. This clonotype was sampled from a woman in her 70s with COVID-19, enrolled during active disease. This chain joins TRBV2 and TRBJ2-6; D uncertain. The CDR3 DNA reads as TGTGCCAGCAGTGAAATCCGGAGCTCTGGGGCCAACGTCCTGACTTTC. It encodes CASSEIRSSGANVLTF. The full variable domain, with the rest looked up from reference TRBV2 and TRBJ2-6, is EPEVTQTPSHQVTQMGQEVILRCVPISNHLYFYWYRQILGQKVEFLVSFYNNEISEKSEIFDDQFSVERPDGSNFTLKIRSTKLEDSAMYFCASSEIRSSGANVLTFGAGSRLTVL.